The 25 T cell receptor beta chains below come from one sample, sequenced in a study of cytomegalovirus exposure and HLA in healthy donors (dated by TCRdb to between 2016 and 2019). Library preparation was by the immunoSEQ multiplex PCR assay. For the multiplex PCR, a mixture combining 60 forward primers for TCR Vbeta segments and 13 reverse primers for TCR Jbeta segments was used. The table comes from immuneACCESS by way of TCRdb, which keeps in-frame sequences with V and J called. Part of the clones is missing from these tables; in studies checked, under half for an unresolved V gene and the rest for unknown reasons. This sample comprises roughly 120,000 clones, 9.5% of them detected only once. The ten largest clones add up to less than 4% of the sample. The sequenced sample consisted of PBMCs. The receptor source for this set is a man between 25 and 39 years old in good health and CMV-seronegative.

Only a few counts were recorded for this clone. The chain employs TRBV10-1 and TRBJ2-1; 7 bases map to TRBD2. Unmatched junction bases numbered 5, after V lost 0 bases and J lost 3 bases. Germline-derived CDR1 and CDR2 are WNHNN and SYGVQD (reference sequence). The CDR3 has 16 residues. The CDR3 DNA reads as TGCGCCAGCAGTGAGTCCGTGACTAGCATCTACAATGAGCAGTTCTTC. Amino acids: CASSESVTSIYNEQFF.

This clone was seen a handful of times. The rearrangement links TRBV7-2 to TRBJ2-2, with D perhaps matching TRBD2 (6 bases). Trimming cost V 1 base and J 2 bases, with 11 bases left between them. Germline lookup yields CDR1 SGHTA and CDR2 FQGNSA. The CDR3 spans 16 residues. The CDR3 bases are TGTGCCAGCAGCTTAGGGGACTGGAGCAACACCGGGGAGCTGTTTTTT. It encodes CASSLGDWSNTGELFF.

This rearrangement joins TRBV18 to TRBJ2-2; tentatively, D is TRBD1 (6 bases). Germline V gene data show CDR1 as KGHSH and CDR2 as LQKENI. Trimming shortened V by 1 base and J by 2 bases, and 11 bases separated the two germline ends. CDR3 size: 16 residues. CDR3 residues: CASSPRSGVNTGELFF. CDR3 nucleotide sequence: TGTGCCAGCTCACCACGTTCAGGGGTCAACACCGGGGAGCTGTTTTTT.

This clone has a handful of counts. The chain uses TRBV7-2 and TRBJ1-5; tentative D call: TRBD1 (6 bases). Trimming pared 1 base from V and 3 bases from J, leaving 10 bases between. Germline V CDR1 and CDR2: SGHTA, FQGNSA. CDR3 size: 15 residues. The CDR3 nucleotides are TGTGCCAGCAGCTTAGTAGGACAGAACAATCAGCCCCAGCATTTT. Amino acids: CASSLVGQNNQPQHF. The complete variable domain, with remaining parts taken from reference TRBV7-2 and TRBJ1-5, reads GAGVSQSPSNKVTEKGKDVELRCDPISGHTALYWYRQSLGQGLEFLIYFQGNSAPDKSGLPSDRFSAERTGGSVSTLTIQRTQQEDSAVYLCASSLVGQNNQPQHFGDGTRLSIL.

About this clone itself: The junction does not match germline at one end; this may be a read error. The genes are TRBV7-7 and TRBJ1-3; 11 bases fit TRBD1. Germline V gene data show CDR1 as SSHAT and CDR2 as FNYEAQ (reference sequence). The CDR3 is 17 amino acids. CDR3 amino acids: CASSAGQGAGAGNTIYF. CDR3 coding DNA: TGTGCTAGCAGCGCCGGACAGGGGGCAGGGGCTGGAAACACCATATATTTT.

The table lists this clone with a few counts. V usage is TRBV7-2 and J usage is TRBJ1-5, with D possibly TRBD1 on 6 matching bases. CDR3 length: 15 amino acids. Trimming cost V 2 bases and J 5 bases, with 13 bases left between them. The germline V gene encodes CDR1 SGHTA and CDR2 FQGNSA. The CDR3: CASSLLGARDQPQHF. The CDR3 nucleotides read TGTGCCAGCAGCTTATTGGGGGCGCGGGATCAGCCCCAGCATTTT.

This clone appeared a few times. The V gene is TRBV7-9, the J gene TRBJ2-2, with D unclear. The CDR3 has 14 residues. Per the germline V gene, CDR1 is SEHNR and CDR2 is FQNEAQ (reference sequence). Trimming took 4 bases from V and 4 from J, leaving 10 bases between them. CDR3 in amino acids: CASSSGSVTGELFF. The CDR3 bases are TGTGCCAGCAGCTCCGGGTCCGTCACCGGGGAGCTGTTTTTT.

This clone has just a few counts. The chain couples TRBV5-1 to TRBJ2-2; 13 nucleotides agree with TRBD2. J was trimmed by 1 base and V by 4 bases; bases with no gene match: 4. This CDR3 spans 17 amino acids. The germline V gene has CDR1 SGHRS and CDR2 YFSETQ. Written as DNA, the CDR3 is TGCGCCAGCAGCCCTCGGACTAGCGGGAGGAACACCGGGGAGCTGTTTTTT. Amino acid sequence: CASSPRTSGRNTGELFF.

This clone was recorded a few times. The rearrangement uses TRBV6-1 and TRBJ2-5, with 10 bases lining up with TRBD1. This CDR3 is built from 13 residues. The germline gives CDR1 MNHNS, CDR2 SASEGT. Trimming at V came to 8 bases and at J to 4 bases, leaving 4 bases not matched to a gene. CDR3 in DNA: TGTGCCAGCGGGCGGACAGGGGGAGAGACCCAGTACTTC. Its translation is CASGRTGGETQYF.

The CDR3 DNA sequence: TGTGCCAGCAGCCCTCAACTGGTATCTGGGGCCAACGTCCTGACTTTC. It translates to CASSPQLVSGANVLTF. V and J are TRBV14 and TRBJ2-6; no definite D call. V was cut by 4 bases and J by 1 base, with 11 bases left in between. This CDR3 has 16 amino acids. Germline V gene data show CDR1 as SGHDN and CDR2 as FVKESK.

The chain employs TRBV19 and TRBJ2-1; 7 bases agree with TRBD1. CDR3 size: 16 residues. The V gene end was trimmed by 4 bases and the J gene end by 0 bases; junction bases not matched to a gene: 6. Germline V gene sequence: CDR1 LNHDA, CDR2 SQIVND (reference sequence). CDR3 sequence reads: CASSTWDSRSYNEQFF. The CDR3 coding sequence is TGTGCCAGTAGTACATGGGACAGCCGCTCCTACAATGAGCAGTTCTTC.

The chain links TRBV5-1 to TRBJ2-1; 8 bases are a match to TRBD2. The junction had 7 bases not matched to a gene; V was cut back by 1 base and J by 7 bases. Looked up from germline, CDR1 is SGHRS and CDR2 is YFSETQ. The CDR3 length is 15 residues. The CDR3 DNA is TGCGCCAGCAGCTTGAGCGGGGGCCGAGGGAATGAGCAGTTCTTC. Encoded protein: CASSLSGGRGNEQFF.

CDR3 DNA sequence: TGTGCCACCAGCAGACTGGAGGACAGTTACTACAATGAGCAGTTCTTC. Translating it yields CATSRLEDSYYNEQFF. The rearrangement joins TRBV15 to TRBJ2-1, with D possibly being TRBD1 (6 bases). Trimming took off 2 bases at V and 3 bases at J, with 14 bases between the two ends. Germline lookup yields CDR1 LNHNV and CDR2 YYDKDF (reference sequence). The CDR3 sequence is 16 residues long.

This clone was seen a few times. The chain has TRBV30 and TRBJ2-4; tentative D call: TRBD1 (6 bases). The CDR3 contains 17 residues. From germline, CDR1 is GTSNPN and CDR2 SVGIG (reference sequence). The V gene lost 0 bases and the J gene lost 0 bases, with 15 bases spanning the gap. This chain's CDR3 is CAWSVEGVGLAKNIQYF. For the CDR3, the DNA is TGTGCCTGGAGTGTAGAGGGGGTTGGGTTAGCCAAAAACATTCAGTACTTC.

The rearrangement uses TRBV6-5 and TRBJ1-2, with TRBD1 matching 9 bases. Trimming at V came to 2 bases and at J to 8 bases, leaving 9 bases not matched to a gene. In germline, CDR1 is MNHEY, CDR2 SVGAGI. The CDR3 runs 15 residues. The CDR3 reads CASSYPGTGPQGYTF. CDR3 nucleotides: TGTGCCAGCAGTTACCCTGGGACAGGGCCGCAGGGCTACACCTTC.

The table lists this clone with a count of one. The chain employs TRBV6-6 and TRBJ1-2; D is ambiguous. CDR1 and CDR2 from the germline V gene are MNHNY and SVGAGI (reference sequence). The CDR3 is 12 amino acids. Trimming shortened V by 6 bases and J by 4 bases, and 9 bases separated the two germline ends. The CDR3 region is CASSYHSYGYTF. The DNA of the CDR3 is TGTGCCAGCAGCTACCACAGCTATGGCTACACCTTC.

This clone has a handful of counts. The chain recombines TRBV4-2 with TRBJ2-7; 14 nucleotides align to TRBD2. Germline assignment: CDR1 LGHNA and CDR2 YNFKEQ. With 1 base clipped from V and 1 base from J, the junction kept 0 bases outside the gene matches. The CDR3 is 16 residues long. In nucleotides, the CDR3 is TGTGCCAGCAGCCAAGGACTAGCGGGAGGGTCCTACGAGCAGTACTTC. This sequence encodes CASSQGLAGGSYEQYF.

The V call is TRBV7-3, the J call TRBJ2-2; 9 bases are a match to TRBD2. J lost 7 bases, V lost 2 bases, and 8 bases had no gene match. The CDR3 consists of 16 residues. Germline loops: CDR1 SGHTA, CDR2 FQGTGA. The CDR3 region has the DNA TGTGCCAGCAGCTTACTTGCGGGAGGGCCCAGCGGGGAGCTGTTTTTT. Translating gives CASSLLAGGPSGELFF.

This clone was counted only a few times. The chain uses TRBV30 and TRBJ1-4; tentatively, D is TRBD1 (5 bases). Trimming took off 0 bases at V and 7 bases at J, with 15 bases between the two ends. Germline-derived CDR1 and CDR2 are GTSNPN and SVGIG (reference sequence). The CDR3 contains 15 residues. The CDR3: CAWSVATAGGEKLFF. CDR3 nucleotides: TGTGCCTGGAGTGTTGCGACGGCGGGGGGTGAAAAACTGTTTTTT.

This clone was found a few times. The chain has TRBV5-8 and TRBJ1-1; unclear D gene. Trimming cost V 1 base and J 1 base, with 5 bases left between them. CDR1 SGHTS and CDR2 YDEGEE come from the germline V gene. This CDR3 is 13 amino acids long. CDR3 nucleotides: TGTGCCAGCAGCTTGCTACGGAACACTGAAGCTTTCTTT. This translates into CASSLLRNTEAFF.

This clone came up a few times. This sample includes further DNA sequences coding for the same CDR3. The chain employs TRBV30 and TRBJ1-3; 7 nucleotides line up with TRBD1. The germline CDR1 and CDR2 sequences are GTSNPN and SVGIG (reference sequence). The CDR3 contains 13 residues. V shed 2 bases and J 4 bases; nucleotides not matched to a gene: 2. The CDR3 sequence is CAWSRQGGNTIYF. The CDR3 DNA follows: TGTGCCTGGAGTAGACAGGGAGGAAACACCATATATTTT.

This sequence joins TRBV27 and TRBJ2-1, with a weak D call TRBD1 (8 bases). Germline V gene lookup returns CDR1 MNHEY and CDR2 SMNVEV (reference sequence). The CDR3 runs to 14 residues. V lost 2 bases, J lost 8 bases, and 13 bases lay in between. The CDR3: CASSLIQGGDEQFF. CDR3 nucleotide sequence: TGTGCCAGCAGTTTAATACAGGGGGGGGATGAGCAGTTCTTC.

This clone was detected ten times or more. The chain has TRBV6-1 and TRBJ2-5; 11 nucleotides agree with TRBD2. Germline CDR1 reads MNHNS; CDR2 reads SASEGT. The trim removed 7 bases at V and 5 bases at J, leaving 9 bases unmatched. The CDR3 has 15 amino acids. CDR3 bases: TGTGCCAGCAACACGATTAGCGGGGGGGCGGAGACCCAGTACTTC. Amino acids: CASNTISGGAETQYF.

The chain uses TRBV6-5 and TRBJ1-2; D is possibly TRBD1 (5 bases). CDR3 length: 11 residues. CDR1 is MNHEY and CDR2 is SVGAGI in the germline V gene. V dropped 5 bases and J dropped 10 bases, with 11 bases sitting between them. CDR3 protein: CASSDTTVYTF. For the CDR3, the DNA is TGTGCCAGCAGTGACACGACAGTCTACACCTTC.

This clone was detected only a few times. The chain joins TRBV4-2 to TRBJ2-7, with 9 bases matching TRBD2. CDR3 length: 15 amino acids. With V trimmed by 0 bases and J by 2 bases, 2 bases remained unmatched. CDR1 and CDR2 (germline): LGHNA, YNFKEQ. The CDR3 bases are TGTGCCAGCAGCCAAGATCTAGCGGGGCCCTACGAGCAGTACTTC. It specifies CASSQDLAGPYEQYF.